This TCR beta chain was identified in a study of beta chain features in type 1 diabetes. Study overall: The samples had about 100,000,000 sorted cells examined in all. Findings of the study overall: All four CD4+ subsets from Type 1 diabetes patients carried moderately but significantly shorter TCRB CDR3s. Lower insertion and higher deletion counts appeared at VDJ junctions in type 1 diabetes patients.

To note about this clone: What it binds is not known.

Every isolated RNA sample was fully reverse transcribed, so sequencing captured expressed TCRB transcripts. Some 3.3 million reads per sample on average were obtained from naive, central memory and regulatory T cell samples. The table came from immunoSEQ multiplex PCR; TCRdb's copy has only in-frame clones and leaves some out. The sample consists of roughly 340,000 clones, roughly 12% of them appearing once. V was trimmed by 2 bases and J by 2 bases, leaving 7 bases between them. The germline CDR1 and CDR2 sequences are SGHNT and YYREEE (reference sequence). This CDR3 comprises 13 residues. The source is a woman aged 18-30 years with type 1 diabetes. The genes are TRBV5-4 and TRBJ1-1; D may be TRBD1 (5 bases). The sample comprised naive CD4+ T cells from blood. CDR3: CASSFDSNTEAFF. CDR3 coding DNA: TGTGCCAGCAGCTTTGACAGCAACACTGAAGCTTTCTTT.